Listed below are T cell receptor beta chains from one sample, sequenced in a study of vaccination effects on CD4 cells after COVID-19. Sequencing used immunoSEQ multiplex PCR; TCRdb keeps in-frame clones, though not all of them. The sample has more than 8,500 clones, 65% to 80% seen once. The antigens these receptors bind are not known. Sequencing was performed on CD4+ T cells from PBMCs cultured without peptide, taken after COVID-19 vaccination. The receptors originated from a human donor who received a COVID-19 vaccine. CDR3s include the opening cysteine and the closing phenylalanine or tryptophan. Each record gives: clone size, D gene, J gene, V gene, CDR3 protein, CDR3 DNA. The D gene is left open where the match is weak. Only part of the rows carry a size: once, few, many, or a class if the clone is expanded.

>.|.|TRBJ1-5|TRBV11-2
CASSIDRYSNQPQHF
TGTGCCAGCAGCATTGACAGATATAGCAATCAGCCCCAGCATTTT
>.|.|TRBJ1-5|TRBV5-1
CASSPGPYGDQPQHF
TGCGCCAGCAGCCCGGGACCCTACGGGGATCAGCCCCAGCATTTT
>.|TRBD2|TRBJ2-1|TRBV27
CASSLGRGASGIYNEQFF
TGTGCCAGCAGTTTAGGGAGGGGAGCCAGCGGGATCTACAATGAGCAGTTCTTC
>.|.|TRBJ1-3|TRBV5-5
CASSFWGSGNTIYF
TGTGCCAGCAGCTTTTGGGGATCTGGAAACACCATATATTTT
>few|.|TRBJ1-3|TRBV10-2
CASSPGTSGNTIYF
TGCGCCAGCAGTCCCGGGACATCTGGAAACACCATATATTTT
>.|.|TRBJ1-5|TRBV7-9
CASSLGTNQPQHF
TGTGCCAGCAGCCTAGGAACGAATCAGCCCCAGCATTTT
>.|.|TRBJ1-2|TRBV29-1
CSVSGPTTANYGYTF
TGCAGCGTTTCCGGACCCACGACAGCTAACTATGGCTACACCTTC
>.|.|TRBJ1-1|TRBV28
CASRFYGEGVTEAFF
TGTGCCAGCAGATTTTACGGGGAGGGGGTAACTGAAGCTTTCTTT
>.|TRBD1|TRBJ2-7|TRBV15
CATSRETTGGYEQYF
TGTGCCACCAGCAGAGAAACGACAGGGGGCTACGAGCAGTACTTC
>.|TRBD1|TRBJ2-7|TRBV27
CASSLSGTAIYEQYF
TGTGCCAGCAGTTTAAGTGGGACAGCTATCTACGAGCAGTACTTC
>.|.|TRBJ2-7|TRBV28
CASRQGSYEQYF
TGTGCCAGCAGACAGGGCTCCTACGAGCAGTACTTC
>.|TRBD1|TRBJ1-2|TRBV5-1
CASSDHSRTGEGGYTF
TGCGCCAGCAGCGATCATTCCCGGACAGGGGAGGGTGGCTACACCTTC
>.|.|TRBJ1-1|TRBV5-1
CASSLAGGGTEAFF
TGCGCCAGCAGCTTGGCTGGGGGTGGCACTGAAGCTTTCTTT
>.|.|TRBJ2-7|TRBV4-3
CASSQADGIPYEQYF
TGCGCCAGCAGCCAAGCTGACGGGATACCCTACGAGCAGTACTTC
>.|TRBD1|TRBJ1-6|TRBV2
CASSEDRGNISPLHF
TGTGCCAGCAGTGAAGACAGGGGGAATATATCACCCCTCCACTTT
>.|TRBD1|TRBJ1-4|TRBV6-5
CASILDRGREKLFF
TGTGCCAGCATCCTAGACAGGGGGCGAGAAAAACTGTTTTTT
>.|.|TRBJ2-7|TRBV4-3
CASSQDSVGGYEQYF
TGCGCCAGCAGCCAAGATTCCGTGGGGGGTTACGAGCAGTACTTC
>.|.|TRBJ2-3|TRBV12-5
CASGLVRGVTDTQYF
TGTGCTAGTGGTTTGGTACGTGGGGTCACAGATACGCAGTATTTT
>once|.|TRBJ2-2|TRBV30
CAWSVRGYYTGELFF
TGTGCCTGGAGTGTACGGGGCTACTACACCGGGGAGCTGTTTTTT
>few|.|TRBJ1-2|TRBV10-2
CASSDSWGLSGYTF
TGCGCCAGCAGTGATAGCTGGGGGCTCTCTGGCTACACCTTC
>.|.|TRBJ2-7|TRBV10-3
CAIGGGPLYEQYF
TGTGCCATTGGGGGGGGCCCACTCTACGAGCAGTACTTC
>.|TRBD1|TRBJ2-7|TRBV2
CASSLEGTGVVEQYF
TGTGCCAGCAGCCTAGAGGGGACAGGGGTAGTAGAGCAGTACTTC
>.|TRBD1|TRBJ1-1|TRBV28
CASSMVQGLTEAFF
TGTGCCAGCAGTATGGTACAGGGGTTAACTGAAGCTTTCTTT
>.|.|TRBJ2-1|TRBV6-5
CASSQRSGRYNEQFF
TGTGCCAGCAGCCAGAGGTCAGGCCGCTACAATGAGCAGTTCTTC